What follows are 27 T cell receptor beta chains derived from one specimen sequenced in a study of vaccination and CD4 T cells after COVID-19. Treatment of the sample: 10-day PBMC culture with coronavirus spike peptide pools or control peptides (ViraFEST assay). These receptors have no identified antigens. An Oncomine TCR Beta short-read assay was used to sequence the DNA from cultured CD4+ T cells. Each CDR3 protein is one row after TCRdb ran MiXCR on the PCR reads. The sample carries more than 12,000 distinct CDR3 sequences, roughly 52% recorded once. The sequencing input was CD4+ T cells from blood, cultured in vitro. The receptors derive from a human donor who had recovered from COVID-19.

The chain's CDR3 is CASRTGFTEAFF. CDR3 nucleotides: TGTGCCAGCAGAACAGGGTTTACTGAAGCTTTCTTT. The rearrangement joins TRBV7-2 to TRBJ1-1; a possible D gene is TRBD1 (6 bases). V shed 6 bases and J shed 5 bases, with 10 bases lying between them. This CDR3 is built from 12 residues. Germline V gene lookup returns CDR1 SGHTA and CDR2 FQGNSA.

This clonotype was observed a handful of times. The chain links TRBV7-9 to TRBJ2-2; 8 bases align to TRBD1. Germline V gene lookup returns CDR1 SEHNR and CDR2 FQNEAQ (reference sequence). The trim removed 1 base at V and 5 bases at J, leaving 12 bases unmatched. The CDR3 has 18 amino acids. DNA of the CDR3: TGTGCCAGCAGCTTAGAGGCAGGGGGCTCGGGCTTTACCGGGGAGCTGTTTTTT. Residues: CASSLEAGGSGFTGELFF. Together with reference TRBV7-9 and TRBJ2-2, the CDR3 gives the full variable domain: DTGVSQNPRHKITKRGQNVTFRCDPISEHNRLYWYRQTLGQGPEFLTYFQNEAQLEKSRLLSDRFSAERPKGSFSTLEIQRTEQGDSAMYLCASSLEAGGSGFTGELFFGEGSRLTVL.

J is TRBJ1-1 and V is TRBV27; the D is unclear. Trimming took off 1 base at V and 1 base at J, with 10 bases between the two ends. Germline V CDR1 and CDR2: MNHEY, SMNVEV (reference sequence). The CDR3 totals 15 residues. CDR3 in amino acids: CASSLFAGKNTEAFF. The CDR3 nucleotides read TGTGCCAGCAGTTTATTTGCAGGCAAGAACACTGAAGCTTTCTTT.

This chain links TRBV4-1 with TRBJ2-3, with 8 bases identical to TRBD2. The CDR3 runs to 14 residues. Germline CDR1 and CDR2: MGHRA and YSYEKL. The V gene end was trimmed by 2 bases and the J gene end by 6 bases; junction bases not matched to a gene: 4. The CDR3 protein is CASSQLAGGDTQYF. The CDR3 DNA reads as TGCGCCAGCAGCCAACTAGCGGGTGGGGATACGCAGTATTTT.

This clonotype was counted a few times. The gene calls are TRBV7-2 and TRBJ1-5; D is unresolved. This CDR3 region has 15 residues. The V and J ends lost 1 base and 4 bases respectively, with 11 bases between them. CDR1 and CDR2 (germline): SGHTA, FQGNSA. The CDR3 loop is CASSLGTRENQPQHF. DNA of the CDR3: TGTGCCAGCAGCTTAGGTACGAGGGAGAATCAGCCCCAGCATTTT.

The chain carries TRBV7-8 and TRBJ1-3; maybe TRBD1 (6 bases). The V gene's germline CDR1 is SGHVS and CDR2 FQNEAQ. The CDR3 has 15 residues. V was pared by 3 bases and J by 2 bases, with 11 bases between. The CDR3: CASSFWGLAGNTIYF. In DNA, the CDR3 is TGTGCCAGCAGCTTTTGGGGGCTAGCTGGAAACACCATATATTTT.

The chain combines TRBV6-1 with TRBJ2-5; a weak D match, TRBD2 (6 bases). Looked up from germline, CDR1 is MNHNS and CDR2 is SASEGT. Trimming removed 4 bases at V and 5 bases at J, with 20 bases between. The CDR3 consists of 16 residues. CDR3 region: CASSGRPGTGGETQYF. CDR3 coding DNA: TGTGCCAGCAGTGGGAGACCGGGAACTGGGGGGGAGACCCAGTACTTC.

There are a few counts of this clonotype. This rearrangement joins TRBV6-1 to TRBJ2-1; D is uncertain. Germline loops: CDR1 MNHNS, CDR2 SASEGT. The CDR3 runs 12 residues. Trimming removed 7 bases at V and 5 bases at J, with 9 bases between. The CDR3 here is CASKPPNNEQFF. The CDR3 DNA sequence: TGTGCCAGCAAACCCCCCAACAATGAGCAGTTCTTC.

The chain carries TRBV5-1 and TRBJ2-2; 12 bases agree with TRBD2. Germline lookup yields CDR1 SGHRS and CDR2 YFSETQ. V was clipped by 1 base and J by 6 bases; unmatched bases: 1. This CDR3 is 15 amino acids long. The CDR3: CASSLTSGGSGELFF. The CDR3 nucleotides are TGCGCCAGCAGCTTGACTAGCGGGGGGTCCGGGGAGCTGTTTTTT.

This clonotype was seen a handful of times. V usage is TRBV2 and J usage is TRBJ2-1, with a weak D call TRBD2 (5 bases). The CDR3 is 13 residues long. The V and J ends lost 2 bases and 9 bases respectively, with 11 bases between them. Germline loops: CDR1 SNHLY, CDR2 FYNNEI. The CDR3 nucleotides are TGTGCCAGCAGTGAAACTAGGAACATTGAGCAGTTCTTC. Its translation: CASSETRNIEQFF.

Written as DNA, the CDR3 is TGTGCCAGCAGTTTTAGGGGGCCAGATACGCAGTATTTT. It translates to CASSFRGPDTQYF. This chain joins TRBV28 and TRBJ2-3; 7 nucleotides agree with TRBD1. J was trimmed by 4 bases and V by 3 bases; bases with no gene match: 1. The germline gives CDR1 MDHEN, CDR2 SYDVKM. The CDR3 loop spans 13 amino acids.

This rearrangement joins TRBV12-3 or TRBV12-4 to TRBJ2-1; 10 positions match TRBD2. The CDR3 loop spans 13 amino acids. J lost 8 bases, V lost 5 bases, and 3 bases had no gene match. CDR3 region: CASSPGTSDEQFF. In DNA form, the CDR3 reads TGTGCCAGCAGTCCCGGGACTAGCGATGAGCAGTTCTTC.

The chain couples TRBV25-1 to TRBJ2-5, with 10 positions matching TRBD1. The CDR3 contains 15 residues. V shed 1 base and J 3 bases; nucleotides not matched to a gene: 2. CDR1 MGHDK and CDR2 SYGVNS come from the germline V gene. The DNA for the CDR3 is TGTGCCAGCAGTGAATTAGGGACAGGGGAAGAGACCCAGTACTTC. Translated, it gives CASSELGTGEETQYF.

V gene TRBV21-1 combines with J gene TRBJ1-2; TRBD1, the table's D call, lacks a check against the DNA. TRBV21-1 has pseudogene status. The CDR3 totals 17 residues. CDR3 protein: CASSKFLGYREKDGYTF. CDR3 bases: TGTGCCAGCAGCAAATTCCTCGGTTACAGGGAGAAAGATGGCTACACCTTC.

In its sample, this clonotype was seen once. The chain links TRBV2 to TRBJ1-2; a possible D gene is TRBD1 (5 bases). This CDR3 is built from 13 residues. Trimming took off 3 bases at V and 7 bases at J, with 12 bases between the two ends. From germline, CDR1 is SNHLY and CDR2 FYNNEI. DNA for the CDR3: TGTGCCAGCAGTGATGAGGGGCGTGGTGGCTACACCTTC. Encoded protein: CASSDEGRGGYTF. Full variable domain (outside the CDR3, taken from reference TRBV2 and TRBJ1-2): EPEVTQTPSHQVTQMGQEVILRCVPISNHLYFYWYRQILGQKVEFLVSFYNNEISEKSEIFDDQFSVERPDGSNFTLKIRSTKLEDSAMYFCASSDEGRGGYTFGSGTRLTVV.

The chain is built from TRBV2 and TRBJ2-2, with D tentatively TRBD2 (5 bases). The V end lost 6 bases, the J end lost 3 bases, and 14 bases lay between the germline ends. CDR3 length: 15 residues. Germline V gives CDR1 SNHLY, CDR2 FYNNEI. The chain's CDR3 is CASRPGVRDTGELFF. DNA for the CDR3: TGTGCCAGCAGGCCCGGCGTGCGGGACACCGGGGAGCTGTTTTTT.

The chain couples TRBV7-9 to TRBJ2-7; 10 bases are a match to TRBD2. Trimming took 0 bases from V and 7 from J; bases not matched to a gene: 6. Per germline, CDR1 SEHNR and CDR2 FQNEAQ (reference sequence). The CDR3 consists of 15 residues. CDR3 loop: CASSLALAGVKEQYF. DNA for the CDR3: TGTGCCAGCAGCTTAGCGCTAGCGGGAGTCAAAGAGCAGTACTTC.

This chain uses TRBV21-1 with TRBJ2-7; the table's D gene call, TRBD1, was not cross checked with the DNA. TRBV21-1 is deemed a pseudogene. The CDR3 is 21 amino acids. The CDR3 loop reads CASSKRGWGTGGTKPSYEQYF. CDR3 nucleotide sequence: TGTGCCAGCAGCAAAAGGGGCTGGGGGACAGGGGGTACTAAGCCCTCCTACGAGCAGTACTTC.

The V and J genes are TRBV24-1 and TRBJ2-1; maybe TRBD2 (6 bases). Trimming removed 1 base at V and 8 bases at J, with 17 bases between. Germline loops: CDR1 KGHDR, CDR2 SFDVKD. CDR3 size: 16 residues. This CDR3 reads CATSDFGGEGDDEQFF. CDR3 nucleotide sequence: TGTGCCACCAGTGATTTCGGGGGAGAAGGGGATGATGAGCAGTTCTTC.

The CDR3 reads CASSEPANTGELFF. The CDR3 DNA is TGTGCCAGCAGTGAGCCAGCGAACACCGGGGAGCTGTTTTTT. The rearrangement links TRBV25-1 to TRBJ2-2; D is uncertain. V lost 3 bases and J 0 bases, leaving 5 bases between the germline ends. The CDR3 is made up of 14 amino acids. Germline lookup yields CDR1 MGHDK and CDR2 SYGVNS. Variable domain in full (rest from reference TRBV25-1 and TRBJ2-2): EADIYQTPRYLVIGTGKKITLECSQTMGHDKMYWYQQDPGMELHLIHYSYGVNSTEKGDLSSESTVSRIRTEHFPLTLESARPSHTSQYLCASSEPANTGELFFGEGSRLTVL.

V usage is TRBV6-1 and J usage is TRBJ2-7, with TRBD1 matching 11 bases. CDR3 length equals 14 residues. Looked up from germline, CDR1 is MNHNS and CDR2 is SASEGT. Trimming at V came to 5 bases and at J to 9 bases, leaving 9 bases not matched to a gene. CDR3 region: CASSTRDRGWRQYF. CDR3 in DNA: TGTGCCAGCAGTACCCGGGACAGGGGGTGGAGGCAGTACTTC.

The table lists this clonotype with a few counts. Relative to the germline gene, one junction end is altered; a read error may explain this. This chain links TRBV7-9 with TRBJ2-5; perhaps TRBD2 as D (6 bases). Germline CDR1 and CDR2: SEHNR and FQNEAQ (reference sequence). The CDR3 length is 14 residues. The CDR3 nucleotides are TGTGCCAGCAGCCTAGCTAGCGCAGTAGAGACCCAGTACTTC. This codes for CASSLASAVETQYF.

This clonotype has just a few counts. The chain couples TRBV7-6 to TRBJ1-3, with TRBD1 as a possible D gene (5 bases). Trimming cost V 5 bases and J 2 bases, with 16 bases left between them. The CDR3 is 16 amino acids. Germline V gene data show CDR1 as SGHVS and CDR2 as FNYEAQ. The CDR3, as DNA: TGTGCCAGCAGCCCTAGGCCCGGCAGGGCTGGAAACACCATATATTTT. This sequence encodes CASSPRPGRAGNTIYF. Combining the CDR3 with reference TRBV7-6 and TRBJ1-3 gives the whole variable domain GAGVSQSPRYKVTKRGQDVALRCDPISGHVSLYWYRQALGQGPEFLTYFNYEAQQDKSGLPNDRFSAERPEGSISTLTIQRTEQRDSAMYRCASSPRPGRAGNTIYFGEGSWLTVV.

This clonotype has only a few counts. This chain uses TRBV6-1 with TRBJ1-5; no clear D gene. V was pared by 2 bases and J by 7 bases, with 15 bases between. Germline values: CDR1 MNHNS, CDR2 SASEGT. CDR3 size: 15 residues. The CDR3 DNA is TGTGCCAGCAGTGAAATACTGAGGGAGGAACAGCCCCAGCATTTT. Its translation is CASSEILREEQPQHF.

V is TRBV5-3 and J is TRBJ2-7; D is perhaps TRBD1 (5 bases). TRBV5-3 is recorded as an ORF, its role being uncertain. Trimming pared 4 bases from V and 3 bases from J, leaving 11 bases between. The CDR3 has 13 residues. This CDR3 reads CARSGGTGYEQYF. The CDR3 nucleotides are TGTGCCAGAAGCGGTGGAACAGGCTACGAGCAGTACTTC.

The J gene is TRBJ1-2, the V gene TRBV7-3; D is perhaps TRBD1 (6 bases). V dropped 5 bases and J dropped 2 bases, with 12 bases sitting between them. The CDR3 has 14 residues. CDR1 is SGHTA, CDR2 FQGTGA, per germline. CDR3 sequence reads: CASSPRGGNYGYTF. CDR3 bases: TGTGCCAGCAGCCCCCGCGGGGGCAACTATGGCTACACCTTC.

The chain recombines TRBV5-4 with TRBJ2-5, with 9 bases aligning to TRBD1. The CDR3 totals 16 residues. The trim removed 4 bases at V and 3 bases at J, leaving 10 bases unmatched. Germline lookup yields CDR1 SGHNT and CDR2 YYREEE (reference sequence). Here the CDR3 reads CASSGRQGGVKETQYF. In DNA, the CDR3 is TGTGCCAGCAGCGGACGACAGGGGGGGGTTAAAGAGACCCAGTACTTC.